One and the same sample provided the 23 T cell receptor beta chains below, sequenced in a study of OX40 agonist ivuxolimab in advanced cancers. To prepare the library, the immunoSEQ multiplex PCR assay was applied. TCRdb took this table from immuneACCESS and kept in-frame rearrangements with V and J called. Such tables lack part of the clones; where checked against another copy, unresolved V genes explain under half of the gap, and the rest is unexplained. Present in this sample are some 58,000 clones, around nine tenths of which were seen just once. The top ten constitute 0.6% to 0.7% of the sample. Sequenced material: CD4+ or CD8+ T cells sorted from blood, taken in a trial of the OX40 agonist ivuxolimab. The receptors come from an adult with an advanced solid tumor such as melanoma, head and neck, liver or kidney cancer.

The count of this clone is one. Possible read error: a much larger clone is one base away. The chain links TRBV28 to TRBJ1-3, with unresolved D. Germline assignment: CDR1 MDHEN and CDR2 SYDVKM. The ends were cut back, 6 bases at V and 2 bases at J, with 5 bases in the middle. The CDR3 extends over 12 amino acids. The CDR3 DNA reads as TGTGCCAGCAGCCCCCCTGGAAACACCATATATTTT. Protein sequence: CASSPPGNTIYF.

The CDR3 spells CASSLGGSVRTQYF. The CDR3, as DNA: TGCGCCAGCAGCTTGGGTGGATCCGTAAGGACCCAGTACTTC. V gene TRBV5-1 combines with J gene TRBJ2-5; D not certain. CDR1 is SGHRS, CDR2 YFSETQ, per germline. This CDR3 spans 14 amino acids. Trimming pared 0 bases from V and 7 bases from J, leaving 13 bases between.

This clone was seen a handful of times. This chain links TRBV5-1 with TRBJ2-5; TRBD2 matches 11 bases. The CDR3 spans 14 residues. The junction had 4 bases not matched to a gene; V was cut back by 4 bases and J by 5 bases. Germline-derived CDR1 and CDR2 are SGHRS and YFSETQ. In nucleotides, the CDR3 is TGCGCCAGCAGCCCGACTAGCGGGATTGAGACCCAGTACTTC. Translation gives CASSPTSGIETQYF.

The CDR3: CASSVEGSGVNEQFF. The CDR3 bases are TGTGCCAGCAGCGTAGAAGGTAGCGGGGTGAATGAGCAGTTCTTC. J is TRBJ2-1 and V is TRBV9, with 8 bases fitting TRBD2. V trimming: 0 bases; J trimming: 7 bases; junction bases outside the gene matches: 6. The germline V gene encodes CDR1 SGDLS and CDR2 YYNGEE. The CDR3 totals 15 residues.

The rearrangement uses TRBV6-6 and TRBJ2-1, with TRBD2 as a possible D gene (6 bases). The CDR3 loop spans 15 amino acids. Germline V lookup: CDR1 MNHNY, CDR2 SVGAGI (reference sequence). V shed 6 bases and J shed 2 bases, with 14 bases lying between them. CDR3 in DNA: TGTGCCAGCAGAATAACTAGCCCAGCCTACAATGAGCAGTTCTTC. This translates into CASRITSPAYNEQFF.

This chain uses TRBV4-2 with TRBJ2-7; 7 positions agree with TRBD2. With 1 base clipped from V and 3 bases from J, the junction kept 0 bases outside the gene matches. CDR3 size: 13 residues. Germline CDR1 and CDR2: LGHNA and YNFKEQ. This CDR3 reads CASSQGGGYEQYF. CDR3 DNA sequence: TGTGCCAGCAGCCAAGGGGGGGGCTACGAGCAGTACTTC.

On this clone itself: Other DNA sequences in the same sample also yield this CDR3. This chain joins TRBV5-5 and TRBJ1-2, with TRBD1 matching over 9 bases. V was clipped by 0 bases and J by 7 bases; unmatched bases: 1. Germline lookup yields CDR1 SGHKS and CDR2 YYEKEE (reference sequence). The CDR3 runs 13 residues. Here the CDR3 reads CASSLDRGPGYTF. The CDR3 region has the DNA TGTGCCAGCAGCTTGGACAGGGGGCCTGGCTACACCTTC.

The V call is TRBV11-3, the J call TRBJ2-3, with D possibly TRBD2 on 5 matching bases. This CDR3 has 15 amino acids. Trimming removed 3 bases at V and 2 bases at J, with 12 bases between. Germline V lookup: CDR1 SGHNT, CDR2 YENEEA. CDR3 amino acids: CASSLASPITDTQYF. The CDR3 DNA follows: TGTGCCAGCAGCTTGGCTAGCCCAATCACAGATACGCAGTATTTT.

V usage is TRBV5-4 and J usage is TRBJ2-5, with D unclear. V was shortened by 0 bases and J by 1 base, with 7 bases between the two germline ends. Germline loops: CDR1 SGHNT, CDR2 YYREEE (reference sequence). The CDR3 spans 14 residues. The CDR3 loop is CASSLGQVQETQYF. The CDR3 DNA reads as TGTGCCAGCAGCTTGGGGCAGGTCCAAGAGACCCAGTACTTC.

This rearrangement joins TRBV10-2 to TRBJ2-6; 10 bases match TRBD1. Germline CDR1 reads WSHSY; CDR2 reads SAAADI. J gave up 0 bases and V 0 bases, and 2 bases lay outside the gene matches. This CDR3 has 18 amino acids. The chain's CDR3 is CASSESRTGGSGANVLTF. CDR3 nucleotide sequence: TGCGCCAGCAGTGAGTCAAGGACAGGGGGCTCTGGGGCCAACGTCCTGACTTTC.

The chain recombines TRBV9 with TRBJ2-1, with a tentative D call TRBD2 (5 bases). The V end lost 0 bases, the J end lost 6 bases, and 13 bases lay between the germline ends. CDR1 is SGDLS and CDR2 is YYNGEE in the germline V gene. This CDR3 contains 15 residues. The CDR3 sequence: CASSVGGLEGNEQFF. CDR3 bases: TGTGCCAGCAGCGTAGGGGGTCTAGAGGGCAATGAGCAGTTCTTC. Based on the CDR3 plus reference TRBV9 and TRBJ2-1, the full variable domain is DSGVTQTPKHLITATGQRVTLRCSPRSGDLSVYWYQQSLDQGLQFLIQYYNGEERAKGNILERFSAQQFPDLHSELNLSSLELGDSALYFCASSVGGLEGNEQFFGPGTRLTVL.

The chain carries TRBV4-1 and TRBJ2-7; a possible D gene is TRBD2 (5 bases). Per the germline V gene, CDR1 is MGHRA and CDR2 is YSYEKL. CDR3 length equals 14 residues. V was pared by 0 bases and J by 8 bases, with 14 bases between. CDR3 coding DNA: TGCGCCAGCAGCCAAGAGACTATCCCCTTCCAGCAGTACTTC. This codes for CASSQETIPFQQYF.

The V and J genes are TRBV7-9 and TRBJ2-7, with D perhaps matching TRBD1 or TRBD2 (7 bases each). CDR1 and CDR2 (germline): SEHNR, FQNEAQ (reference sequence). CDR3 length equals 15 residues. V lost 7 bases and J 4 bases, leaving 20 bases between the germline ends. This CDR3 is CASIQLGEGAYEQYF. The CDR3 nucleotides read TGTGCCAGCATCCAGTTGGGGGAGGGGGCTTACGAGCAGTACTTC.

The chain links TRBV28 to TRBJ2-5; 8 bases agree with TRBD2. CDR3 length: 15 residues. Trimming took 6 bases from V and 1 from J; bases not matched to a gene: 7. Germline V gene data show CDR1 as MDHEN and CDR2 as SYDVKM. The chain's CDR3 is CASRRGGSGQETQYF. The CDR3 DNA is TGTGCCAGCAGACGGGGGGGGTCAGGCCAAGAGACCCAGTACTTC.

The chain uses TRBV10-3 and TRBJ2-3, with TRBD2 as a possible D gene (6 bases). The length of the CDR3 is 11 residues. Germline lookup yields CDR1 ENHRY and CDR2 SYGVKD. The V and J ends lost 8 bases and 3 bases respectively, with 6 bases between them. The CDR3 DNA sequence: TGTGCCATCGCGGGAACAGATACGCAGTATTTT. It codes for CAIAGTDTQYF.

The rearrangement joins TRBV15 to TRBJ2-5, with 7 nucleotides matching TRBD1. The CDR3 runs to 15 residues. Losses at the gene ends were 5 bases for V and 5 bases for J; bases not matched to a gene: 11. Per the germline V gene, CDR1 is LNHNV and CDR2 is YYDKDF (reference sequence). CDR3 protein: CATSWGNRGRETQYF. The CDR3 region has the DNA TGTGCCACCAGCTGGGGGAACAGGGGACGCGAGACCCAGTACTTC.

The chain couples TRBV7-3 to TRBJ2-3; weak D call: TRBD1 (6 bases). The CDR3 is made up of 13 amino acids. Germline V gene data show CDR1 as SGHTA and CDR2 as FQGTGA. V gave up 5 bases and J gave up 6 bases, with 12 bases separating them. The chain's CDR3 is CASSTPDSDTQYF. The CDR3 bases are TGTGCCAGCAGCACCCCGGACAGCGATACGCAGTATTTT.

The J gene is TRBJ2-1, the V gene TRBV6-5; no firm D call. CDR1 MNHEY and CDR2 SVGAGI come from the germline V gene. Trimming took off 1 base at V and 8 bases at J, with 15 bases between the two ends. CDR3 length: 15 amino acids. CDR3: CASSYLDEKMDEQFF. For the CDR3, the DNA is TGTGCCAGCAGTTACTTGGACGAGAAGATGGATGAGCAGTTCTTC.

The CDR3 region has the DNA TGCAGCGTTGAAGAACGAAATCAGGGGATCAACGAGCAGTACTTC. It is translated as CSVEERNQGINEQYF. V gene TRBV29-1 combines with J gene TRBJ2-7, with TRBD1 as a possible D gene (6 bases). Germline CDR1 and CDR2: SQVTM and ANQGSEA. V was shortened by 0 bases and J by 5 bases, with 17 bases between the two germline ends. This CDR3 region has 15 residues.

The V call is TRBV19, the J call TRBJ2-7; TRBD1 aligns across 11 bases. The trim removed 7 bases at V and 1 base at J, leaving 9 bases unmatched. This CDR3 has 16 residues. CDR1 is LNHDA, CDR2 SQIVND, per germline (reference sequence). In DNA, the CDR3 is TGTGCCAGTACCCGGACAGGGGGCGGAGGGTCCTACGAGCAGTACTTC. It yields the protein CASTRTGGGGSYEQYF.

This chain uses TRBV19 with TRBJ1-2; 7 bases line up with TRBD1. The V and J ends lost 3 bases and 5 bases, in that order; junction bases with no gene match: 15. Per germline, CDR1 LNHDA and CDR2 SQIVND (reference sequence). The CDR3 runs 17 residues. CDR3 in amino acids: CASSIFGTGDVSYGYTF. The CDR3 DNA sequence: TGTGCCAGTAGTATCTTCGGAACAGGGGACGTTAGTTATGGCTACACCTTC.

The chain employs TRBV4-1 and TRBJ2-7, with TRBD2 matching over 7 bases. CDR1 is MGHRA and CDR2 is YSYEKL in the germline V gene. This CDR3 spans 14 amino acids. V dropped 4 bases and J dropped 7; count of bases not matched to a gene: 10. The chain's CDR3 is CASSLAGAPGEQYF. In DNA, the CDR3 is TGCGCCAGCAGCCTTGCGGGAGCCCCAGGGGAGCAGTACTTC.

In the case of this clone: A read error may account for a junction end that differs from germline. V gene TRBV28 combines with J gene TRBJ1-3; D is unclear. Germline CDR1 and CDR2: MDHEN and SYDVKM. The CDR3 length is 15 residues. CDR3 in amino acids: CASSLYQSSGNTIYF. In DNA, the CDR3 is TGTGCCAGCAGCTTATATCAGAGCTCTGGAAACACCATATATTTT.